The 16 T cell receptor beta chains below were found in one sample sequenced in a study of blood T cell repertoires in COVID-19. Assay: immunoSEQ multiplex PCR; the TCRdb copy retains only in-frame clones and omits some. The table records roughly 75,000 clones, more than 85% of them present only once. Sequenced: peripheral blood. These receptors originate from a man aged 60 to 75 with acute or convalescent COVID-19.

This clone was detected only once. The CDR3, as DNA: TGCGCCAGCAGTGGGACTTCCAGCTCCTACGAGCAGTACTTC. Translation: CASSGTSSSYEQYF. V gene TRBV5-1 combines with J gene TRBJ2-7; a possible D gene is TRBD2 (6 bases). V was clipped by 5 bases and J by 0 bases, with 12 bases between them. This CDR3 contains 14 residues. Germline CDR1 SGHRS, CDR2 YFSETQ.

This chain links TRBV7-9 with TRBJ2-3; possible D gene TRBD1, 6 bases. V lost 5 bases and J lost 2, with 14 bases in between. This CDR3 contains 15 residues. Germline assignment: CDR1 SEHNR and CDR2 FQNEAQ (reference sequence). The CDR3 nucleotides read TGTGCCAGCAGCCCGGACAGTGTGCACACAGATACGCAGTATTTT. Its protein is CASSPDSVHTDTQYF.

The chain combines TRBV5-1 with TRBJ2-7; unclear D gene. The CDR3 extends over 18 amino acids. From germline, CDR1 is SGHRS and CDR2 YFSETQ. Trimming shortened V by 0 bases and J by 6 bases, and 25 bases separated the two germline ends. Here the CDR3 DNA reads TGCGCCAGCAGCTTGGGCAACCTCTTGGGCCAAACAAAAGTCGAGCAGTACTTC. Translating gives CASSLGNLLGQTKVEQYF. Supplemented by reference TRBV5-1 and TRBJ2-7, the full variable domain reads KAGVTQTPRYLIKTRGQQVTLSCSPISGHRSVSWYQQTPGQGLQFLFEYFSETQRNKGNFPGRFSGRQFSNSRSEMNVSTLELGDSALYLCASSLGNLLGQTKVEQYFGPGTRLTVT.

The rearrangement links TRBV5-1 to TRBJ2-1, with 7 bases that match TRBD2. With 4 bases clipped from V and 0 bases from J, the junction kept 7 bases outside the gene matches. The length of the CDR3 is 16 residues. The germline V gene has CDR1 SGHRS and CDR2 YFSETQ. The CDR3 here is CASSQSSGGSYNEQFF. The CDR3 coding sequence is TGCGCCAGCAGCCAATCTAGCGGAGGCTCCTACAATGAGCAGTTCTTC.

The CDR3 region is CSVESVGGAFEQFF. CDR3 bases: TGCAGCGTCGAGAGTGTCGGGGGGGCCTTTGAGCAGTTCTTC. This chain joins TRBV29-1 and TRBJ2-1, with 8 bases fitting TRBD2. V was pared by 6 bases and J by 9 bases, with 13 bases of the junction left unmatched. Germline loops: CDR1 SQVTM, CDR2 ANQGSEA. This CDR3 has 14 residues.

The rearrangement joins TRBV19 to TRBJ2-7; 7 nucleotides line up with TRBD1. This CDR3 is 14 amino acids long. J lost 0 bases, V lost 6 bases, and 5 bases had no gene match. CDR1 is LNHDA, CDR2 SQIVND, per germline (reference sequence). CDR3 sequence: CASSPRDSSYEQYF. Here the CDR3 DNA reads TGTGCCAGTAGCCCACGGGACAGCTCCTACGAGCAGTACTTC.

This clone was seen once. This chain joins TRBV10-3 and TRBJ2-3, with 7 bases lining up with TRBD1. V lost 6 bases, J lost 5 bases, and 11 bases stayed unmatched. This CDR3 has 15 residues. Germline V CDR1 and CDR2: ENHRY, SYGVKD. This CDR3 is CAIRRDRSIVDTQYF. In nucleotides, the CDR3 is TGTGCCATCAGAAGGGACAGATCGATCGTAGATACGCAGTATTTT.

The chain links TRBV24-1 to TRBJ1-2; 10 bases line up with TRBD1. The V and J ends lost 5 bases and 1 base, in that order; junction bases with no gene match: 0. Germline V lookup: CDR1 KGHDR, CDR2 SFDVKD. The CDR3 has 14 residues. This CDR3 is CATSGTGGNYGYTF. In DNA, the CDR3 is TGTGCCACCAGTGGGACAGGGGGTAACTATGGCTACACCTTC.

This chain uses TRBV9 with TRBJ2-3, with a weak D call TRBD2 (6 bases). V gave up 5 bases and J gave up 0 bases, with 16 bases separating them. This CDR3 contains 16 residues. From germline, CDR1 is SGDLS and CDR2 YYNGEE. The CDR3 nucleotides read TGTGCCAGCAGTGGAGGGTGGGGCGGAAGCACAGATACGCAGTATTTT. Protein product: CASSGGWGGSTDTQYF.

V gene TRBV5-1 combines with J gene TRBJ1-1; a possible D gene is TRBD1 (5 bases). The V and J ends lost 2 bases and 5 bases respectively, with 13 bases between them. Looked up from germline, CDR1 is SGHRS and CDR2 is YFSETQ. The CDR3 runs to 14 residues. CDR3 coding DNA: TGCGCCAGCAGCTTACAAGGGGCGGAAACTGAAGCTTTCTTT. The encoded protein is CASSLQGAETEAFF.

The J gene is TRBJ2-3, the V gene TRBV5-1; TRBD2 matches at 10 bases. V lost 2 bases, J lost 2 bases, and 8 bases stayed unmatched. CDR1 and CDR2 from the germline V gene are SGHRS and YFSETQ. The CDR3 has 17 amino acids. CDR3 sequence: CASSFYLAGDATDTQYF. In nucleotides, the CDR3 is TGCGCCAGCAGCTTCTATCTAGCGGGGGACGCCACAGATACGCAGTATTTT.

The chain uses TRBV5-1 and TRBJ1-1; D unclear. V lost 0 bases and J lost 3, with 15 bases in between. The CDR3 consists of 16 residues. CDR1 and CDR2 from the germline V gene are SGHRS and YFSETQ. The CDR3 loop reads CASSLASLPGDTEAFF. DNA of the CDR3: TGCGCCAGCAGCTTGGCCTCCCTCCCCGGGGACACTGAAGCTTTCTTT. The whole variable domain, filled in from reference TRBV5-1 and TRBJ1-1, reads KAGVTQTPRYLIKTRGQQVTLSCSPISGHRSVSWYQQTPGQGLQFLFEYFSETQRNKGNFPGRFSGRQFSNSRSEMNVSTLELGDSALYLCASSLASLPGDTEAFFGQGTRLTVV.

The genes are TRBV20-1 and TRBJ2-2; 11 bases are a match to TRBD2. The V and J ends lost 3 bases and 4 bases, in that order; junction bases with no gene match: 4. Germline V lookup: CDR1 DFQATT, CDR2 SNEGSKA (reference sequence). The CDR3 has 15 amino acids. The CDR3 nucleotides read TGCAGTGCTAGTGCTAGCGGGAGGTTCACCGGGGAGCTGTTTTTT. Amino acid sequence: CSASASGRFTGELFF.

The chain recombines TRBV2 with TRBJ2-2, with 10 bases fitting TRBD1. The CDR3 extends over 15 amino acids. Per germline, CDR1 SNHLY and CDR2 FYNNEI. V dropped 6 bases and J dropped 3; count of bases not matched to a gene: 4. The CDR3 bases are TGTGCCAGCAGGGGGACAGGGGTCGACACCGGGGAGCTGTTTTTT. Its translation is CASRGTGVDTGELFF.

The chain couples TRBV7-8 to TRBJ1-5, with TRBD1 identical over 10 bases. CDR1 SGHVS and CDR2 FQNEAQ come from the germline V gene. CDR3 length: 15 amino acids. With V trimmed by 0 bases and J by 5 bases, 1 base remained unmatched. CDR3 loop: CASSLAGTGDQPQHF. The CDR3 bases are TGTGCCAGCAGCTTAGCTGGGACAGGGGATCAGCCCCAGCATTTT.

A single count supports this clone. The V gene is TRBV9, the J gene TRBJ2-2, with a possible D match to TRBD2 (5 bases). Per germline, CDR1 SGDLS and CDR2 YYNGEE. The CDR3 covers 16 residues. Trimming shortened V by 2 bases and J by 1 base, and 12 bases separated the two germline ends. The chain's CDR3 is CASSVRPAVNTGELFF. The CDR3 DNA is TGTGCCAGCAGCGTTCGACCAGCGGTGAACACCGGGGAGCTGTTTTTT.